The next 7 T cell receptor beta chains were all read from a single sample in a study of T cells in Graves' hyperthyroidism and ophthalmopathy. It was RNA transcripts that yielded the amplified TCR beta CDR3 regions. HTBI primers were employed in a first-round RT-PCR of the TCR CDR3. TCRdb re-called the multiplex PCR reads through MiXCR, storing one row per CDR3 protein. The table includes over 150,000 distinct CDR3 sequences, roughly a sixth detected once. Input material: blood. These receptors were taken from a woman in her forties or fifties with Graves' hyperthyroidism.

Here the CDR3 DNA reads TGTGCCAGCAGCTTCACCGGGACCGTGTATGGCTACACCTTC. It translates to CASSFTGTVYGYTF. The rearrangement links TRBV5-6 to TRBJ1-2; TRBD1 is a possible D gene (5 bases). The CDR3 loop spans 14 amino acids. Deletions cut 2 bases from V and 5 bases from J, with 13 bases between. Germline lookup yields CDR1 SGHDT and CDR2 YYEEEE.

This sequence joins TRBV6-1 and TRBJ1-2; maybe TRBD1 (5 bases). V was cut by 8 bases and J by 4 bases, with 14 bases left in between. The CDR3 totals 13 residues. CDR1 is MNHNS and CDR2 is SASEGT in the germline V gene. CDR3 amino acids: CASAGGYSYGYTF. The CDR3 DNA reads TGTGCCAGCGCCGGGGGGTATAGCTATGGCTACACCTTC.

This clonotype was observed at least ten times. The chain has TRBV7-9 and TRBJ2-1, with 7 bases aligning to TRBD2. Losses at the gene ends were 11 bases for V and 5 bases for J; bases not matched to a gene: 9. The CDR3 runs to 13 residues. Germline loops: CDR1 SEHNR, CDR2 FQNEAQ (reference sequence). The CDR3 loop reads CASTLAAHNEQFF. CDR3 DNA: TGTGCCTCCACTCTAGCGGCGCACAATGAGCAGTTCTTC.

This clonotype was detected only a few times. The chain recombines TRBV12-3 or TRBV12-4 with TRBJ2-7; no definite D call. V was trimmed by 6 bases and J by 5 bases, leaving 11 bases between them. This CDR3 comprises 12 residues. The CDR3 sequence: CASRALMDEQYF. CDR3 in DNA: TGTGCCAGCAGGGCACTTATGGACGAGCAGTACTTC.

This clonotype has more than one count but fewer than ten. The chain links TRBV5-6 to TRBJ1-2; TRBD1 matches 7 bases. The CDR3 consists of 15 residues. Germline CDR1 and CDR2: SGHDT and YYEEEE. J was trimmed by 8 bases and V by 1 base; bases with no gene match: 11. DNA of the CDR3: TGTGCCAGCAGCTTGAGGTGGCAGGGGGTATTCGGCTACACCTTC. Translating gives CASSLRWQGVFGYTF.

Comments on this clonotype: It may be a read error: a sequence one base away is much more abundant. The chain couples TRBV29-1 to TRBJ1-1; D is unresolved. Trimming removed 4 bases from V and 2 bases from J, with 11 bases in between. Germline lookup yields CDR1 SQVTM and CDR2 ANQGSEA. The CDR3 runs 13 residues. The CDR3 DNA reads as TGCAGCGTTGGGGCAACACCCAACACTGAAGCTTTCTTT. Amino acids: CSVGATPNTEAFF.

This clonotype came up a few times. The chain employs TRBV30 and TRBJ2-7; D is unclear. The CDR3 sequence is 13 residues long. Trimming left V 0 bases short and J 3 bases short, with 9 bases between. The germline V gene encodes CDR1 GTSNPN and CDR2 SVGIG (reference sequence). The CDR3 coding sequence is TGTGCCTGGAGTGTAACCAGGCTCTACGAGCAGTACTTC. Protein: CAWSVTRLYEQYF.